A selection of T cell receptor beta chains follows, all from one sample in a study of blood T cell repertoires in COVID-19. The data were produced by immunoSEQ multiplex PCR, yet TCRdb's version contains in-frame clones alone and is incomplete. The profile shows 200,000 or so clones, 89% of them singletons. Sequencing was done on a sample of peripheral blood. These receptors were collected from a man aged 60-69 years who had recovered from COVID-19. The CDR3 runs from the conserved cysteine through the conserved F or W. A D gene is named only where the DNA matches it firmly. Rows give clone size only sometimes, using once, few, many, or a class for an expanded clone.

D	V	J	size	DNA	CDR3
TRBD2	TRBV5-1	TRBJ2-3	-	TGCGCCAGCAGCTTGAGCGGGGACCCAGATACGCAGTATTTT	CASSLSGDPDTQYF
TRBD1	TRBV6-5	TRBJ2-7	-	TGTGCCAGCAGTCCAACCGGGACAGGGATCCACGAGCAGTACTTC	CASSPTGTGIHEQYF
TRBD1	TRBV25-1	TRBJ1-1	-	TGTGCCAGCAGTGAATCCCGCGGGACAGGGTCGACCACTGAAGCTTTCTTT	CASSESRGTGSTTEAFF
TRBD1	TRBV6-2/TRBV6-3	TRBJ1-1	-	TGTGCCAGCAGTTACCGGGACAGCTCATTTAACACTGAAGCTTTCTTT	CASSYRDSSFNTEAFF
-	TRBV28	TRBJ1-5	few	TGTGCCAGCAGTTTAGAGGCAGGGTATCAGCCCCAGCATTTT	CASSLEAGYQPQHF
-	TRBV6-5	TRBJ1-2	once	TGTGCCAGCAAAGAAGACAGGAGTAACTATGGCTACACCTTC	CASKEDRSNYGYTF
-	TRBV19	TRBJ2-3	once	TGTGCCACCCGTGCCCCCGCGGGAGATACGCAGTATTTT	CATRAPAGDTQYF
TRBD2	TRBV7-2	TRBJ2-1	once	TGTGCCAGCAGCTTAGTGTCCGGGACTAGCGGGAGATATGAGCAGTTCTTC	CASSLVSGTSGRYEQFF
TRBD1	TRBV27	TRBJ2-3	-	TGTGCCAGCAGTTTAAGGGGGCGCTATCCAGATACGCAGTATTTT	CASSLRGRYPDTQYF
-	TRBV12-5	TRBJ2-4	once	TGTGCTAGTGGAGCAGGGGTAGCCAAAAACATTCAGTACTTC	CASGAGVAKNIQYF
-	TRBV2	TRBJ2-7	-	TGTGCCAGCACTCAGACAGCTTCCTACGAGCAGTACTTC	CASTQTASYEQYF
TRBD2	TRBV5-1	TRBJ2-3	-	TGCGCCAGCAGCTCGGGACTAGCGGGGGGGAGTAGCACAGATACGCAGTATTTT	CASSSGLAGGSSTDTQYF
-	TRBV6-5	TRBJ1-1	once	TGTGCCAGCAGCGCTTTGACAGGGAACACTGAAGCTTTCTTT	CASSALTGNTEAFF
-	TRBV5-1	TRBJ2-7	-	TGCGCCAGCAGCCCACTAGATGGGGTCTCCTACGAGCAGTACTTC	CASSPLDGVSYEQYF
-	TRBV7-6	TRBJ1-1	-	TGTGCCAGCAGCACTATTGTCGATGAAGCTTTCTTT	CASSTIVDEAFF
-	TRBV19	TRBJ1-5	-	TGTGCCAGTAGTCTAGGGGCTAATCAGCCCCAGCATTTT	CASSLGANQPQHF
-	TRBV25-1	TRBJ2-3	-	TGTGCCAGCAGTCCTAATCTAGGGGTTGGCACAGATACGCAGTATTTT	CASSPNLGVGTDTQYF
TRBD2	TRBV7-2	TRBJ2-7	many	TGTGCCAGCAGAGAGCGGGGCTACTCCTACGAGCAGTACTTC	CASRERGYSYEQYF
-	TRBV30	TRBJ1-6	-	TGTGCGTTAAGAGGCAGTTTTGATTCACCCCTCCACTTT	CALRGSFDSPLHF
-	TRBV2	TRBJ1-2	-	TGTGCCAGCAGTGGAGAGGCTACTAACTATGGCTACACCTTC	CASSGEATNYGYTF
TRBD2	TRBV19	TRBJ2-5	-	TGTGCCAGTAGTATAGACGGTACTAGCGGGGGTACCCAGTACTTC	CASSIDGTSGGTQYF
TRBD2	TRBV7-8	TRBJ2-7	-	TGTGCCAGCAGCCCCCGGGGACTAGCCTACGAGCAGTACTTC	CASSPRGLAYEQYF
-	TRBV20-1	TRBJ1-2	-	TGCAGTGCTAGACTGGCCGGGTTTGCGGTCTTC	CSARLAGFAVF
-	TRBV7-3	TRBJ2-6	-	TGTGCCAGCAGCTTAGAAGGGACATCTGGGGCCAACGTCCTGACTTTC	CASSLEGTSGANVLTF
-	TRBV9	TRBJ2-5	-	TGTGCCAGCAGCGGGGGGACTGTAAAAGAGACCCAGTACTTC	CASSGGTVKETQYF
-	TRBV28	TRBJ2-5	-	TGTGCCAGCAGTTTAGGGGGGGCCCAAGAGACCCAGTACTTC	CASSLGGAQETQYF
-	TRBV7-2	TRBJ1-2	-	TGTGCCAGCAGTTTTGGGGCCACTAACTATGGCTACACCTTC	CASSFGATNYGYTF
TRBD1	TRBV18	TRBJ1-2	-	TGTGCCAGCTCACCCCCGGGACAGGGAGCTGGGGGCTACACCTTC	CASSPPGQGAGGYTF
TRBD2	TRBV2	TRBJ2-4	-	TGTGCCAGCAGTGAAGGGGCTAGCGGGAGTTTTAAAAACATTCAGTACTTC	CASSEGASGSFKNIQYF
-	TRBV11-2	TRBJ1-3	once	TGTGCCAGCAGCTTTGCAGGGTCTGGAAACACCATATATTTT	CASSFAGSGNTIYF
-	TRBV7-2	TRBJ2-2	once	TGTGCCAGCAGCTTAAGACGGGGAAACACCGGGGAGCTGTTTTTT	CASSLRRGNTGELFF
-	TRBV27	TRBJ1-2	once	TGTGCCAGCAGTGCAAACAGGATGGGGAACTATGGCTACACCTTC	CASSANRMGNYGYTF
-	TRBV12-3/TRBV12-4	TRBJ2-7	-	TGTGCCAGCAGACAGGGAGCCTCCTACGAGCAGTACTTC	CASRQGASYEQYF
-	TRBV10-3	TRBJ1-2	-	TGTGCCATCAGTGTCACAGGAGCACCACCCTCCTCAGGCTACACCTTC	CAISVTGAPPSSGYTF
-	TRBV7-6	TRBJ2-7	-	TGTGCCAGCAGCCCCAGTACTAGCCGCTCCTACGAGCAGTACTTC	CASSPSTSRSYEQYF
-	TRBV7-9	TRBJ2-7	-	TGTGCCAGCAGCTTAGCTGGCGCGGGCGAGCAGTACTTC	CASSLAGAGEQYF
TRBD1	TRBV9	TRBJ1-2	-	TGTGCCAGCAGCCCGATACAGGGGGTGGGTGGCTACACCTTC	CASSPIQGVGGYTF
-	TRBV4-1	TRBJ2-3	-	TGCGCCAGCAGCCAAGATGGTAGCGGAGCAACAGATACGCAGTATTTT	CASSQDGSGATDTQYF
TRBD2	TRBV24-1	TRBJ2-1	-	TGTGCCACCAGTGATAGCGGGGGGGCCTACAATGAGCAGTTCTTC	CATSDSGGAYNEQFF
TRBD2	TRBV19	TRBJ2-2	-	TGTGCCAGTACCGGGACTAGCGTGGCCGGGGAGCTGTTTTTT	CASTGTSVAGELFF
-	TRBV6-1	TRBJ1-3	-	TGTGCCAGCAGTGAAGCGCTGGCAGTACAAAACACCATATATTTT	CASSEALAVQNTIYF
-	TRBV7-8	TRBJ2-1	-	TGTGCCAGCAGCTTAGCGAACAACAGGGCCTGGGATGAGCAGTTCTTC	CASSLANNRAWDEQFF